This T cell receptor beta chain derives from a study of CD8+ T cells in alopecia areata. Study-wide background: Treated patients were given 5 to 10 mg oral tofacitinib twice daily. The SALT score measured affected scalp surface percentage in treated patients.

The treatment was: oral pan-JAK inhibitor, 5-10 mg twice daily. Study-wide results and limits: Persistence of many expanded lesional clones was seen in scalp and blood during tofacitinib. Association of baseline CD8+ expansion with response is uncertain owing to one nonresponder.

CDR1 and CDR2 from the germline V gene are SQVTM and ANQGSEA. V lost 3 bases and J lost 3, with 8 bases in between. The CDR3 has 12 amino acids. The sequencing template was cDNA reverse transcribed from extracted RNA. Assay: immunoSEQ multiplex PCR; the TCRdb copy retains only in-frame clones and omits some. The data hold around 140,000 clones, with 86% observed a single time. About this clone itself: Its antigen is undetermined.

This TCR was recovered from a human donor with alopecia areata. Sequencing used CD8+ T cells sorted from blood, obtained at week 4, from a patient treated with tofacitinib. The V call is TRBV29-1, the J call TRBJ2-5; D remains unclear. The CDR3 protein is CSVDYIKETQYF. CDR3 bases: TGCAGCGTTGACTATATAAAAGAGACCCAGTACTTC.